Each of the 6 T cell receptor beta chains below was sequenced from the same sample in a study of blood T cell repertoires in COVID-19. Sequencing used immunoSEQ multiplex PCR; TCRdb keeps in-frame clones, though not all of them. The data show about 100,000 clones, about 87% seen once. Material for sequencing was peripheral blood. These receptors were collected from a man aged 50 or older with acute or convalescent COVID-19.

The chain employs TRBV27 and TRBJ2-1; TRBD2 aligns across 16 bases. This CDR3 is built from 20 residues. V shed 6 bases and J 2 bases; nucleotides not matched to a gene: 13. CDR1 is MNHEY and CDR2 is SMNVEV in the germline V gene (reference sequence). CDR3 nucleotide sequence: TGTGCCAGCAGCCCCGGGACTAGCGGGAGGGCCGGTGAGGCCTACAATGAGCAGTTCTTC. It codes for CASSPGTSGRAGEAYNEQFF.

V is TRBV6-6 and J is TRBJ2-1; TRBD2 agrees at 11 bases. The CDR3 length is 15 residues. V lost 6 bases and J lost 8; bases outside the gene matches: 9. Per germline, CDR1 MNHNY and CDR2 SVGAGI (reference sequence). The CDR3 here is CASRGTSGSPYEQFF. The CDR3, as DNA: TGTGCCAGCAGAGGCACTAGCGGGAGTCCCTATGAGCAGTTCTTC.

In its sample, this clone was seen a few times. The chain is built from TRBV19 and TRBJ2-1; TRBD1 agrees at 7 bases. This CDR3 is 15 amino acids long. V lost 6 bases, J lost 9 bases, and 14 bases stayed unmatched. Per the germline V gene, CDR1 is LNHDA and CDR2 is SQIVND (reference sequence). The DNA of the CDR3 is TGTGCCAGTAGCCGACAGGGAGTCGGGGCAATTGAGCAGTTCTTC. Translated, it gives CASSRQGVGAIEQFF.

In this sample, this clone turned up once. The V call is TRBV2, the J call TRBJ2-3, with 9 bases that match TRBD2. This CDR3 contains 17 residues. With 5 bases clipped from V and 3 bases from J, the junction kept 12 bases outside the gene matches. CDR1 is SNHLY and CDR2 is FYNNEI in the germline V gene. Here the CDR3 DNA reads TGTGCCAGCAGTACGAAAGCGGGAGGATTAGGTACAGATACGCAGTATTTT. Protein product: CASSTKAGGLGTDTQYF.

The chain is built from TRBV14 and TRBJ2-7; 8 bases map to TRBD1. V gave up 2 bases and J gave up 6 bases; unmatched junction bases: 9. Germline CDR1 reads SGHDN; CDR2 reads FVKESK. The CDR3 runs 15 residues. The CDR3 sequence is CASSQWQGANFEQYF. The CDR3 DNA sequence: TGTGCCAGCAGCCAATGGCAGGGGGCGAACTTCGAGCAGTACTTC.

This chain connects TRBV19 to TRBJ2-7; TRBD2 matches 11 bases. Germline CDR1 LNHDA, CDR2 SQIVND (reference sequence). This CDR3 region has 14 residues. With 5 bases clipped from V and 4 bases from J, the junction kept 4 bases outside the gene matches. The chain's CDR3 is CASSPRTSGYEQYF. The CDR3 coding sequence is TGTGCCAGTAGTCCCCGGACTAGCGGGTACGAGCAGTACTTC.